The 2 T cell receptor beta chains in this list originate from one sample, sequenced in a study of metastatic and nonmetastatic thyroid tumors. No treatment had been given to any patient before thyroid surgery. Using MiXCR, TCRdb re-called clones from the PCR reads. The sample contains roughly 40,000 clones, 16% of which appear only once. The sample consisted of blood. All receptors derive from a female donor with papillary thyroid cancer or a benign thyroid nodule (not recorded which). Some clones in this sample may be carry-over from other donors' samples.

This clone was counted ten times or more. The chain combines TRBV11-2 with TRBJ2-3; a weak D match, TRBD1 (5 bases). This CDR3 is 14 amino acids long. The V end was cut by 5 bases, the J end by 3 bases, with 12 bases between. Germline V lookup: CDR1 SGHAT, CDR2 FQNNGV. The CDR3 reads CASSRQLYTDTQYF. The DNA of the CDR3 is TGTGCCAGCAGCAGACAGTTATATACAGATACGCAGTATTTT.

Ten or more counts support this clone. This chain connects TRBV10-3 to TRBJ2-7; D perhaps matches TRBD2 (7 bases). V lost 0 bases and J lost 6, with 15 bases in between. CDR3 length: 15 residues. Germline-derived CDR1 and CDR2 are ENHRY and SYGVKD. CDR3 coding DNA: TGTGCCATCAGTGAGTCGGGAACAGGGAGGGGCGAGCAGTACTTC. Translating it yields CAISESGTGRGEQYF.